This TCR beta chain was identified during a study of blood T cell repertoires in COVID-19. Study background: There were acute and convalescent COVID-19 samples, and they came from the United States, Italy and Spain. Sources were T cells, B-cell-depleted T cells, or PBMCs; the material itself was cDNA or gDNA.

Methods used by the authors: Using reference gene primer amplification, nucleated cell counts were estimated. Sequencing used immunoSEQ multiplex PCR; TCRdb keeps in-frame clones, though not all of them. The V and J calls and clone size were taken over from that table, and D and trimming were inferred from the DNA. The sample yields roughly 350,000 clones, around 85% seen once. V lost 4 bases and J 5 bases, leaving 17 bases between the germline ends. The germline V gene encodes CDR1 MNHEY and CDR2 SVGAGI. The CDR3 sequence is 15 residues long. This chain links TRBV6-5 with TRBJ2-5, with a tentative D call TRBD1 (5 bases). Sequenced: peripheral blood. This clonotype was obtained from a young woman with acute or convalescent COVID-19. The CDR3 sequence: CASSSDMWQGETQYF. The CDR3 DNA reads TGTGCCAGCAGTTCAGACATGTGGCAGGGCGAGACCCAGTACTTC.